Below, 20 T cell receptor beta chains from the same sample are listed, as sequenced in a study of blood T cell repertoires in COVID-19. Assay: immunoSEQ multiplex PCR; the TCRdb copy retains only in-frame clones and omits some. The sample has 290,000 or so clones, around nine tenths seen once; the top ten hold 0.95% to 1.2%. What was sequenced was PBMCs or T cells enriched from blood (not recorded which). The receptors here all came from a woman under 40 who had recovered from COVID-19.

This chain uses TRBV9 with TRBJ1-2, with 8 bases that match TRBD1. Germline V gives CDR1 SGDLS, CDR2 YYNGEE. CDR3 size: 15 residues. After removal of 0 bases from V and 4 bases from J, the junction contained 5 bases not matched to a gene. In nucleotides, the CDR3 is TGTGCCAGCAGCGTAGCAGGGGGCTCTGGCTATGGCTACACCTTC. Residues: CASSVAGGSGYGYTF.

The J gene is TRBJ2-3, the V gene TRBV9; 7 bases are a match to TRBD1. CDR3 length: 16 amino acids. The germline CDR1 and CDR2 sequences are SGDLS and YYNGEE. J lost 3 bases, V lost 0 bases, and 7 bases had no gene match. The CDR3 sequence: CASSVATGVRTDTQYF. Here the CDR3 DNA reads TGTGCCAGCAGCGTAGCTACAGGGGTTCGGACAGATACGCAGTATTTT.

The chain combines TRBV5-1 with TRBJ2-2; D is possibly TRBD1 (6 bases). The CDR3 extends over 13 amino acids. V dropped 3 bases and J dropped 6 bases, with 9 bases sitting between them. Germline CDR1 reads SGHRS; CDR2 reads YFSETQ. The CDR3 loop is CASSYQGPGELFF. DNA for the CDR3: TGCGCCAGCAGCTACCAGGGGCCCGGGGAGCTGTTTTTT.

The chain couples TRBV9 to TRBJ2-1; 10 nucleotides match TRBD2. J gave up 7 bases and V 3 bases, and 7 bases lay outside the gene matches. The germline CDR1 and CDR2 sequences are SGDLS and YYNGEE. CDR3 length equals 15 residues. CDR3 nucleotide sequence: TGTGCCAGCAGCGCCCTTAGCGGGAGGTTGAATGAGCAGTTCTTC. Amino acids: CASSALSGRLNEQFF.

V is TRBV28 and J is TRBJ2-6; D gene uncertain. This CDR3 is built from 18 residues. The germline gives CDR1 MDHEN, CDR2 SYDVKM. The ends were cut back, 6 bases at V and 0 bases at J, with 18 bases in the middle. CDR3 sequence (DNA): TGTGCCAGCAGCATACCTGGCCTCGTTAACTCTGGGGCCAACGTCCTGACTTTC. As protein: CASSIPGLVNSGANVLTF. Full variable domain (remainder filled in from reference TRBV28 and TRBJ2-6): DVKVTQSSRYLVKRTGEKVFLECVQDMDHENMFWYRQDPGLGLRLIYFSYDVKMKEKGDIPEGYSVSREKKERFSLILESASTNQTSMYLCASSIPGLVNSGANVLTFGAGSRLTVL.

The chain combines TRBV7-9 with TRBJ1-2, with D unclear. Between the trimmed V and J ends, which lost 7 bases and 0 bases, there was a span of 12 bases. The CDR3 extends over 14 amino acids. CDR1 is SEHNR, CDR2 FQNEAQ, per germline (reference sequence). In DNA form, the CDR3 reads TGTGCCAGCACCCTATCGGGGTCTAACTATGGCTACACCTTC. Translated: CASTLSGSNYGYTF.

This sequence joins TRBV29-1 and TRBJ1-1, with 8 bases fitting TRBD1. Unmatched junction bases numbered 4, after V lost 5 bases and J lost 5 bases. CDR3 length equals 12 residues. Looked up from germline, CDR1 is SQVTM and CDR2 is ANQGSEA. The CDR3 loop is CSVPGGGTEAFF. DNA of the CDR3: TGCAGCGTTCCAGGGGGCGGGACTGAAGCTTTCTTT.

The chain links TRBV19 to TRBJ2-7, with D possibly matching TRBD1 (5 bases). Trimming took off 3 bases at V and 6 bases at J, with 12 bases between the two ends. Germline CDR1 is LNHDA and CDR2 is SQIVND (reference sequence). The CDR3 is 13 amino acids. The CDR3 loop is CASSIFRGSEQYF. The CDR3 DNA follows: TGTGCCAGTAGTATCTTTAGGGGCTCCGAGCAGTACTTC.

The chain is built from TRBV29-1 and TRBJ1-5; 9 positions match TRBD1. V was pared by 7 bases and J by 5 bases, with 6 bases of the junction left unmatched. Germline V gene lookup returns CDR1 SQVTM and CDR2 ANQGSEA. The CDR3 runs 13 residues. As DNA, the CDR3 is TGCAGCGCAGGACAGGGGAGAGATCAGCCCCAGCATTTT. Protein sequence: CSAGQGRDQPQHF. Variable domain in full (rest from reference TRBV29-1 and TRBJ1-5): SAVISQKPSRDICQRGTSLTIQCQVDSQVTMMFWYRQQPGQSLTLIATANQGSEATYESGFVIDKFPISRPNLTFSTLTVSNMSPEDSSIYLCSAGQGRDQPQHFGDGTRLSIL.

J is TRBJ1-1 and V is TRBV5-6; 9 positions agree with TRBD1. V trimming: 5 bases; J trimming: 0 bases; junction bases outside the gene matches: 8. The CDR3 totals 16 residues. Germline V lookup: CDR1 SGHDT, CDR2 YYEEEE. CDR3 in amino acids: CASSRQGESMNTEAFF. The CDR3 nucleotides are TGTGCCAGCAGTCGACAGGGGGAGAGCATGAACACTGAAGCTTTCTTT. Supplemented by reference TRBV5-6 and TRBJ1-1, the full variable domain reads DAGVTQSPTHLIKTRGQQVTLRCSPKSGHDTVSWYQQALGQGPQFIFQYYEEEERQRGNFPDRFSGHQFPNYSSELNVNALLLGDSALYLCASSRQGESMNTEAFFGQGTRLTVV.

The chain recombines TRBV4-3 with TRBJ1-1, with D unresolved. Germline V CDR1 and CDR2: LGHNA, YSLEER. Trimming removed 2 bases from V and 4 bases from J, with 11 bases in between. CDR3 length: 14 residues. The CDR3 coding sequence is TGCGCCAGCAGCCAACAGACGGGTGGCACTGAAGCTTTCTTT. Protein product: CASSQQTGGTEAFF.

V and J are TRBV5-4 and TRBJ2-2; 13 bases are a match to TRBD2. CDR3 size: 19 residues. V gave up 4 bases and J gave up 1 base; unmatched junction bases: 10. Germline values: CDR1 SGHNT, CDR2 YYREEE (reference sequence). The CDR3 nucleotides are TGTGCCAGCAGCACGCCCAGACTAGCGGGAGGAGTGAACACCGGGGAGCTGTTTTTT. Its translation is CASSTPRLAGGVNTGELFF.

The rearrangement joins TRBV4-1 to TRBJ2-7; 14 bases are a match to TRBD2. Germline V gene sequence: CDR1 MGHRA, CDR2 YSYEKL. The J segment lost 6 bases and the V segment lost 0 bases, leaving 7 bases of the junction unmatched. This CDR3 has 17 amino acids. CDR3 DNA sequence: TGCGCCAGCAGCCAAGACCCCGGGACTAGCGGGAGAATCGAGCAGTACTTC. This codes for CASSQDPGTSGRIEQYF.

Points on this clone: At one end the junction does not follow the germline gene, possibly because of a read error. This sequence joins TRBV12-3 or TRBV12-4 and TRBJ1-2, with TRBD1 matching over 7 bases. The CDR3 has 10 amino acids. The CDR3 bases are TGTGCCAGCAGTATGGACAGGTTGCACTTC. This encodes CASSMDRLHF.

V is TRBV2 and J is TRBJ1-5, with 9 bases that match TRBD1. CDR1 and CDR2 from the germline V gene are SNHLY and FYNNEI. The CDR3 covers 15 residues. J lost 3 bases, V lost 6 bases, and 6 bases had no gene match. CDR3 loop: CASSDGTGFNQPQHF. CDR3 sequence (DNA): TGTGCCAGCAGCGACGGGACAGGGTTCAATCAGCCCCAGCATTTT.

The chain employs TRBV20-1 and TRBJ2-2; possible D gene TRBD2, 5 bases. Trimming removed 3 bases from V and 5 bases from J, with 10 bases in between. Germline CDR1 and CDR2: DFQATT and SNEGSKA (reference sequence). CDR3 length equals 13 residues. The CDR3 is CSASPRRTGELFF. The CDR3 DNA is TGCAGTGCTAGTCCCAGGAGGACCGGGGAGCTGTTTTTT.

This clone has at least ten counts. This chain connects TRBV28 to TRBJ1-2, with 9 bases fitting TRBD1. CDR1 and CDR2 from the germline V gene are MDHEN and SYDVKM. The ends lost 4 bases at V and 1 base at J; junction bases unmatched: 7. This CDR3 spans 16 amino acids. The CDR3, as DNA: TGTGCCAGCAGTTCAACACCGGGACAGGGTAACTATGGCTACACCTTC. As protein: CASSSTPGQGNYGYTF.

The chain combines TRBV19 with TRBJ1-2; no clear D. Deletions cut 0 bases from V and 6 bases from J, with 8 bases between. Germline loops: CDR1 LNHDA, CDR2 SQIVND (reference sequence). The length of the CDR3 is 13 residues. The CDR3 spells CASSIDLEDGYTF. The CDR3 region has the DNA TGTGCCAGTAGTATAGATTTGGAGGATGGCTACACCTTC.

This clone was observed a few times. The chain is built from TRBV5-6 and TRBJ2-1, with D maybe TRBD1 (6 bases). CDR3 length: 13 residues. The V and J ends lost 1 base and 7 bases respectively, with 9 bases between them. Germline lookup yields CDR1 SGHDT and CDR2 YYEEEE. CDR3 nucleotides: TGTGCCAGCAGCTTGATTACAGGGAATGAGCAGTTCTTC. Translated, it gives CASSLITGNEQFF.

V is TRBV27 and J is TRBJ2-7; 11 positions match TRBD2. This CDR3 has 13 residues. Germline V CDR1 and CDR2: MNHEY, SMNVEV (reference sequence). The V and J ends lost 6 bases and 4 bases, in that order; junction bases with no gene match: 2. CDR3 DNA sequence: TGTGCCAGCAGGGCTAGCGGGGGGTACGAGCAGTACTTC. It specifies CASRASGGYEQYF.